The clone carrying this T cell receptor beta chain was picked up a small number of times. This record comes from a study of human T cells and chemical hapten exposure. This CDR3 contains 13 residues. The V gene end was trimmed by 6 bases and the J gene end by 5 bases; junction bases not matched to a gene: 6. TCRdb called the RACE reads again in MiXCR, with one record for every CDR3 protein. In the table there are 110,000 to 150,000 distinct CDR3 sequences, about an eighth of which are singletons. The time point: patch test 2, 6 weeks after DPC sensitization. The treatment: therapeutic diphenylcyclopropenone sensitization with weekly scalp DPC.

This TCR came from a woman aged 50 to 60 with alopecia areata. Some clones in this sample may be carry-over from other donors' samples. Sequencing used whole blood, obtained in connection with sensitization to the hapten diphenylcyclopropenone (DPC). The chain joins TRBV12-3 or TRBV12-4 to TRBJ2-7; 8 nucleotides line up with TRBD1. The CDR3 sequence: CASRPDRVHEQYF. CDR3 bases: TGTGCCAGCAGACCGGACAGGGTCCACGAGCAGTACTTC.